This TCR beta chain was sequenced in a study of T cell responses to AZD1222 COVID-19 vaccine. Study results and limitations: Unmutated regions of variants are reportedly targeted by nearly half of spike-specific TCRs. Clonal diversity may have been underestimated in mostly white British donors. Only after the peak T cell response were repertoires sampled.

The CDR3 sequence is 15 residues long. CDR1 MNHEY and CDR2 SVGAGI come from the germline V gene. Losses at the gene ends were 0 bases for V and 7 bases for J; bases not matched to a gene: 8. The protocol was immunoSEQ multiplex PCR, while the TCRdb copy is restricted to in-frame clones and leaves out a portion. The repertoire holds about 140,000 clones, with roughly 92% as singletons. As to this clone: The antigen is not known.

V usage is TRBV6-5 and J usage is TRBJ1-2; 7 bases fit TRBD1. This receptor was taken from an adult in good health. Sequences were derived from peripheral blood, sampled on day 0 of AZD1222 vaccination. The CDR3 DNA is TGTGCCAGCAGTTACTCGTTGACAGGGAGCGGTGGCTACACCTTC. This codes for CASSYSLTGSGGYTF.